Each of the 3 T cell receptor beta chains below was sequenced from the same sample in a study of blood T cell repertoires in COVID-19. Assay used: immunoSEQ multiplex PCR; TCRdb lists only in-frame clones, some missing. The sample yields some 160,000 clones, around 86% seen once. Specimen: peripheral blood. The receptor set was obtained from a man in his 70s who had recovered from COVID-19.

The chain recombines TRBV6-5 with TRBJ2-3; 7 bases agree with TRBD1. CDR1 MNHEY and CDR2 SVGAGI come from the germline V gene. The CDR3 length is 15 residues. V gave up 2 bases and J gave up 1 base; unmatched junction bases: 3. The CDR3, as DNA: TGTGCCAGCAGTTACGGACAGGCCCGCACAGATACGCAGTATTTT. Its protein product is CASSYGQARTDTQYF.

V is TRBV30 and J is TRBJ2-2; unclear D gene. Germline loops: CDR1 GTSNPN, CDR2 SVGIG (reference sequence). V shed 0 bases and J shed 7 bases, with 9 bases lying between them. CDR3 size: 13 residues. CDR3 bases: TGTGCCTGGAGTGTACAAGAGGTCGGGGAGCTGTTTTTT. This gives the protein CAWSVQEVGELFF.

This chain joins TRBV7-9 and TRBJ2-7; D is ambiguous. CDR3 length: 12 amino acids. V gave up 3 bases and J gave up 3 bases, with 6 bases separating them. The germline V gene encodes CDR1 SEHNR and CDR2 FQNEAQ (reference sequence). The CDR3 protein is CASSFSGYEQYF. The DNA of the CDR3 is TGTGCCAGCAGCTTTAGTGGCTACGAGCAGTACTTC.